This T cell receptor beta chain was retrieved from a study of T-cell reconstitution after alpha-beta-depleted transplantation in children. V dropped 0 bases and J dropped 7 bases, with 10 bases sitting between them. Per germline, CDR1 LGHDT and CDR2 YNNKEL (reference sequence). The CDR3 runs 14 residues. This clonotype was seen at least ten times. Preparation of the TCRbeta library used unique molecular identifiers. TCRdb passed the PCR reads through MiXCR, listing each CDR3 protein once. Of fewer than 250,000 distinct CDR3 sequences listed, around 8% are singletons. The sequence derives from a male patient between 5 and 17 years old who had a stem cell transplant for acute lymphoblastic leukemia, so the T cells may come from the graft donor. This chain joins TRBV3-1 and TRBJ1-5; D is possibly TRBD1 (5 bases). The material sequenced was PBMCs, mostly from graft donor cells, taken 180 days after TCRalphabeta/CD19-depleted stem cell transplant. In DNA form, the CDR3 reads TGTGCCAGCAGCCAAGATGTAGGGGAGCAGCCCCAGCATTTT. Protein: CASSQDVGEQPQHF.